This paragraph reports one T cell receptor beta chain. Its specific antigen is unknown. Per-nucleotide qualities are absent, and no much larger clonotype sits a single base away. The V end loses 5 bases and the J end loses 6 bases, and a stretch of 8 bases separates them. The CDR3 numbers 11 residues from cysteine through phenylalanine. The sequence is cut down to CDR3 DNA, 33 bases in frame from base 1. The germline V gene encodes CDR1 MNHNS and CDR2 SASEGT. Library generation was performed with 5' RACE. The ligated cDNA was amplified in four rounds of PCR with nested alpha and beta constant region primers together with the SP2 primer. For the blood and skin samples, TCR RNA was reverse transcribed with SuperScript IV using primers for the alpha and beta constant regions. T4 RNA ligase 1 was used to ligate an oligonucleotide containing the Illumina SP2 primer and a UMI to the 3' end of the cDNA. The 12-nucleotide UMI was composed of two random hexamers separated by an eight-base spacer, which was included to prevent hairpin formation. From the second PCR onward, the TCR alpha and beta chain libraries were handled separately, and dual indexing was used for multiplexing. After pooling, the indexed libraries were analyzed by capillary electrophoresis and sequenced on either an Illumina MiSeq or NextSeq. Libraries were spiked with PhiX DNA at roughly 4.5-7% so that base diversity was increased and cluster recognition was improved. The published analysis was carried out like this. UMIs were extracted from read 2 by Demultiplexor and combined with the TCR sequence from read 1, and reads were split according to sample indices. V and J genes and V-J junctions were identified by Decombinator, which gave every TCR a five-part identifier that included V and J deletions. Collapsinator used UMIs to correct sequencing errors and PCR amplification heterogeneity, yielding UMI-based abundance per TCR. Identifiers were converted to nucleotide sequence by CDR3Translator and translated to amino acids, and CDR3 regions were extracted on the basis of terminal motifs. After normalization to the amount of input RNA, error-corrected alpha and beta TCR counts from blood and skin were compared. TCRdb reprocessed the public reads (quality trimming at Q25 with fastp, clone calling with MiXCR) and kept in-frame beta chains. Here each entry gathers all rows of one CDR3 protein and keeps the most common genes and DNA. Clone size and V and J calls follow TCRdb, not the original study. The sample table lists 60,000 or so distinct CDR3 sequences, more than 7% of them with a count of one. In total, the top ten clones hold about a tenth of the sample.

Using 3' ligation of a UMI-containing oligonucleotide to TCR cDNA, the study laid out a robust and sensitive protocol to amplify, sequence and analyze TCRs. For whole blood analysis, approximately 2.7 ml of peripheral blood was drawn from adult healthy volunteers into Tempus tubes, and RNA was extracted according to the manufacturer's instructions. Total RNA was used without cell sorting and was treated with RQ1 DNase before reverse transcription, with a target input of about 1 to 1000 ng. Libraries were prepared from skin biopsies and whole blood to test how robust the pipeline was in samples where T cells are a minority population. The data belong to a study of naive and memory T cell subsets (dated by TCRdb to about 2017). Regarding the complete study: According to the figure summarizing the samples, there were 10 blood donors, 7 tuberculin skin test biopsies and 3 saline control biopsies. PCR2 was typically run as a SYBR Green qPCR and stopped at a set threshold, although low-input samples could use end-point PCR of about 6 cycles instead.

Beyond this particular receptor, the publication reports: The RNA-based method was acknowledged to be potentially sensitive to changes in TCR transcripts with T cell activation and differentiation.

Recombination connected TRBV6-1 to TRBJ2-7; matching of 5 bases hints at TRBD1 as the D gene. The TCR comes from a male donor in good health. Read as DNA, the sequence is TGTGCCAGCAGTATTCAGGGCGAGCAGTACTTC. The translation is CASSIQGEQYF.